Listed below are T cell receptor beta chains from one sample, sequenced in a study of blood T cell repertoires in COVID-19. This table comes from immunoSEQ multiplex PCR, and its TCRdb copy is limited to in-frame clones, with some not included. The sample includes some 91,000 clones, roughly 85% of them seen just once. The source material was peripheral blood. The receptors stem from a human donor in a cohort sampled during active COVID-19. The conserved cysteine and the conserved F or W are not part of the CDR3 here. A D gene is named only where the DNA matches it firmly. The size of a clone is reported for some rows only, either as once, few or many, or as a class for expanded clones.

length	V	J	D	size	CDR3
12	TRBV6-6	TRBJ1-3	TRBD1	few	ASSYGQGGNTIY
11	TRBV6-5	TRBJ1-2	NA	NA	ASSYDQNYGYT
15	TRBV3-1/TRBV3-2	TRBJ2-3	TRBD1	few	ASSPYPGQGSTDTQY
9	TRBV20-1	TRBJ1-4	NA	NA	SARRGGKLF
17	TRBV7-5	TRBJ2-7	NA	NA	ARSLRGQGAHRYYGEQY
12	TRBV24-1	TRBJ1-2	TRBD1	NA	ATSDSRQGGGYT
11	TRBV6-6	TRBJ1-6	NA	NA	ASIPQPNSPLH
12	TRBV6-6	TRBJ2-1	TRBD1	NA	ASTRTGKYNEQF
14	TRBV10-3	TRBJ1-5	NA	NA	AISSSDSYSNQPQH
12	TRBV3-1/TRBV3-2	TRBJ1-5	NA	NA	ASSQEASAALQH
15	TRBV7-9	TRBJ2-3	TRBD1	NA	ASSLWRGQGRTDTQY
14	TRBV5-8	TRBJ1-5	NA	few	ASSGPNLDSNQPQH
14	TRBV19	TRBJ1-1	TRBD1	NA	ASRSERTGESTEAF
13	TRBV5-4	TRBJ2-1	TRBD2	NA	ASSRGLAGGVEQF
14	TRBV7-6	TRBJ2-1	TRBD2	NA	ASSQRAASGSSEQF
15	TRBV14	TRBJ2-2	NA	few	ASSPLPPRGGRGELF
13	TRBV19	TRBJ2-2	NA	NA	ASKNGVGYTGELF
14	TRBV4-2	TRBJ1-5	NA	NA	ASSQEQGRGNQPQH
13	TRBV4-3	TRBJ1-6	NA	NA	ASSQDADKNSPLH
13	TRBV2	TRBJ1-3	NA	many	ASSEIRVPGNTIY
12	TRBV5-1	TRBJ2-2	NA	few	ASSLQLSTGELF
14	TRBV9	TRBJ2-6	NA	NA	ASTRGVAPGANVLT
12	TRBV29-1	TRBJ2-7	TRBD1	NA	SSSTGTGVGEQY
11	TRBV6-6	TRBJ1-6	NA	few	ASSSTGISPLH
11	TRBV30	TRBJ1-1	NA	NA	AFCRHENTEAF
14	TRBV5-1	TRBJ2-7	NA	NA	ASRFTGPRSSYEQY
13	TRBV6-6	TRBJ2-2	NA	NA	ASSYRAQGSGELF
11	TRBV6-5	TRBJ2-7	TRBD1	NA	ASATGQAYEQY
14	TRBV5-1	TRBJ2-5	TRBD2	NA	ASFGTSGSEVETQY
15	TRBV5-1	TRBJ2-2	TRBD1	once	ASSLSAGGLGTGELF
11	TRBV5-4	TRBJ2-5	TRBD2	NA	ASSLSGMETQY
18	TRBV3-1/TRBV3-2	TRBJ1-3	TRBD1	NA	ASSQGEPQDRTSSGNTIY
14	TRBV6-4	TRBJ2-3	TRBD2	NA	ASSDPRGGGTDTQY
13	TRBV3-1/TRBV3-2	TRBJ2-3	TRBD2	NA	ASSPGTSGRDTQY
10	TRBV7-2	TRBJ2-2	NA	NA	ASSRNTGELF
14	TRBV19	TRBJ2-3	NA	NA	ASSIGLAFHADTQY
10	TRBV5-8	TRBJ2-2	NA	NA	ASSLPVGELF
16	TRBV11-2	TRBJ2-5	TRBD2	NA	ASSFTLGVAGFGETQY
11	TRBV30	TRBJ1-6	TRBD1	NA	AHGDRGNSPLH
13	TRBV4-3	TRBJ1-3	NA	NA	ASSRDVASGNTIY
12	TRBV28	TRBJ2-3	TRBD1	NA	ASKVTGYTDTQY
13	TRBV6-5	TRBJ1-5	NA	NA	ASSYSSQGHQPQH
17	TRBV7-3	TRBJ2-1	TRBD2	NA	ASSLTGTSGLSSYNEQF
9	TRBV29-1	TRBJ2-7	NA	NA	SVSLAGEQY
14	TRBV10-3	TRBJ1-4	TRBD1	NA	AISGRTGPTNEKLF
13	TRBV7-6	TRBJ2-3	TRBD2	once	ATGAAGEGTDTQY
12	TRBV3-1/TRBV3-2	TRBJ1-4	TRBD1	NA	ASSLQGAAEKLF
14	TRBV6-2/TRBV6-3	TRBJ2-5	TRBD2	once	ASSYSFGRLGETQY
12	TRBV5-8	TRBJ1-2	NA	NA	ASSFTGFDYGYT
11	TRBV28	TRBJ1-2	NA	NA	ASSFPGDGGYT
14	TRBV3-1/TRBV3-2	TRBJ2-7	TRBD2	NA	ASSQGLAGDLGEQY
14	TRBV5-6	TRBJ2-1	NA	NA	ASSLRGRGRYNEQF
12	TRBV28	TRBJ1-1	NA	NA	ASSLPGEAPEAF
12	TRBV2	TRBJ1-1	NA	NA	ASMVGRGNTEAF
12	TRBV29-1	TRBJ2-1	NA	NA	SVDSAAVRREQF